This is a list of T cell receptor beta chains from one sample in a study of PD-1 blockade in classical Hodgkin lymphoma. Profiled with immunoSEQ multiplex PCR; TCRdb holds only in-frame clones, not every one. This table holds about 30,000 clones, around 80% found once. The sequencing used CD4+ T cells from blood, collected before the fourth cycle of nivolumab. The receptors originated from a human donor with classical Hodgkin lymphoma. The CDR3 runs from the conserved cysteine through the conserved F or W. The D gene is left open where the match is weak. Clone size is stated in some rows and not others, as once, few, many or a class when expanded.

-,TRBD2,TRBV9,TRBJ2-1,CASSLLAGSNNEQFF,TGTGCCAGCAGCCTACTAGCGGGGAGTAACAATGAGCAGTTCTTC
-,TRBD1,TRBV28,TRBJ1-4,CASSLVGTGLNEKLFF,TGTGCCAGCAGTTTAGTAGGGACAGGCCTTAATGAAAAACTGTTTTTT
-,-,TRBV5-1,TRBJ1-3,CASSLGGQPGNTIYF,TGCGCCAGCAGCTTGGGTGGACAGCCTGGAAACACCATATATTTT
-,-,TRBV19,TRBJ1-1,CASKGYRAEAFF,TGTGCCAGTAAGGGGTATCGTGCTGAAGCTTTCTTT
-,TRBD1,TRBV11-2,TRBJ2-7,CASSYHPGTGFYEQYF,TGTGCCAGCAGCTATCACCCCGGGACAGGGTTCTACGAGCAGTACTTC
-,-,TRBV4-1,TRBJ2-3,CADLPYTDTQYF,TGCGCCGATCTCCCTTACACAGATACGCAGTATTTT
-,-,TRBV5-1,TRBJ2-5,CASMRGGTQQETQYF,TGCGCCAGCATGAGGGGGGGGACCCAACAAGAGACCCAGTACTTC
-,TRBD1,TRBV5-1,TRBJ1-1,CASSHTGEVNTEAFF,TGCGCCAGCAGTCATACAGGGGAGGTGAACACTGAAGCTTTCTTT
-,-,TRBV5-5,TRBJ1-5,CASSDDKGRQPQHF,TGTGCCAGCAGCGATGACAAGGGGAGGCAGCCCCAGCATTTT
-,TRBD2,TRBV10-2,TRBJ2-3,CASSEGSGGARTDTQYF,TGCGCCAGCAGTGAGGGTAGCGGGGGGGCCCGTACAGATACGCAGTATTTT
-,-,TRBV6-6,TRBJ1-3,CASRVNMGDSGNTIYF,TGTGCCAGCAGAGTCAATATGGGGGACTCTGGAAACACCATATATTTT
-,-,TRBV6-5,TRBJ2-5,CASRIQETQYF,TGTGCCAGCAGGATTCAAGAGACCCAGTACTTC
-,-,TRBV2,TRBJ1-6,CASRRESSYNSPLHF,TGTGCCAGCAGACGGGAGAGCTCCTATAATTCACCCCTCCACTTT
-,-,TRBV5-1,TRBJ1-1,CASSPSKQVEAFF,TGCGCCAGCAGCCCCTCGAAACAAGTTGAAGCTTTCTTT
-,TRBD2,TRBV5-5,TRBJ2-2,CASSSLAGTTGELFF,TGTGCCAGCAGCTCACTAGCGGGGACCACCGGGGAGCTGTTTTTT
-,-,TRBV7-9,TRBJ1-4,CASRPYSNEKLFF,TGTGCCAGCAGACCCTATAGCAATGAAAAACTGTTTTTT
-,TRBD2,TRBV5-1,TRBJ2-5,CASSLGTSRIETQYF,TGCGCCAGCAGCCTAGGGACTAGCAGGATAGAGACCCAGTACTTC
-,-,TRBV7-9,TRBJ1-5,CASSVGSEGNQPQHF,TGTGCCAGCAGCGTCGGGTCCGAGGGGAATCAGCCCCAGCATTTT
-,-,TRBV29-1,TRBJ1-2,CSVVFAGQFYGYTF,TGCAGCGTTGTCTTCGCGGGACAATTCTATGGCTACACCTTC
-,-,TRBV12-5,TRBJ2-7,CASGLALRWGDSGTYEQYF,TGTGCTAGTGGTTTGGCCCTCCGGTGGGGAGACAGTGGGACCTACGAGCAGTACTTC
-,-,TRBV5-1,TRBJ2-3,CASSLELAAHTDTQYF,TGCGCCAGCAGCTTGGAGCTCGCAGCTCACACAGATACGCAGTATTTT
-,-,TRBV2,TRBJ1-4,CASSEVRGENEKLFF,TGTGCCAGCAGTGAAGTCAGGGGTGAAAATGAAAAACTGTTTTTT
-,TRBD2,TRBV5-1,TRBJ2-1,CASSSLGLAAGNEQFF,TGCGCCAGCAGTTCACTGGGACTAGCTGCGGGGAATGAGCAGTTCTTC
-,-,TRBV7-3,TRBJ2-2,CASSPGQGYTGELFF,TGTGCCAGCAGCCCGGGGCAGGGCTACACCGGGGAGCTGTTTTTT
-,TRBD1,TRBV15,TRBJ1-6,CATSRDWNRGQLNSPLHF,TGTGCCACCAGCAGAGATTGGAACAGGGGCCAGTTGAATTCACCCCTCCACTTT
-,-,TRBV10-3,TRBJ1-1,CAIRAPRGMNTEAFF,TGTGCCATCCGAGCGCCCAGGGGAATGAACACTGAAGCTTTCTTT
-,TRBD1,TRBV7-4,TRBJ1-2,CASSYTGGIGYTF,TGTGCCAGCAGCTATACAGGGGGCATCGGCTACACCTTC
-,-,TRBV2,TRBJ2-5,CASSVQGSGAQYF,TGTGCCAGCAGTGTACAGGGTTCTGGAGCCCAGTACTTC
few,-,TRBV7-9,TRBJ2-7,CASSQWAGVEQYF,TGTGCCAGCAGCCAATGGGCAGGGGTCGAGCAGTACTTC
-,-,TRBV5-1,TRBJ1-2,CASSLTDSYGYTF,TGCGCCAGCAGCCTAACGGACAGTTATGGCTACACCTTC
-,-,TRBV6-1,TRBJ1-2,CASSEEGRVIFGYTF,TGTGCCAGCAGTGAAGAGGGTAGGGTTATCTTTGGCTACACCTTC
once,TRBD1,TRBV7-9,TRBJ1-4,CASSPGPGTGGRKLFF,TGTGCCAGCAGCCCGGGCCCCGGGACAGGGGGCAGGAAACTGTTTTTT
-,-,TRBV6-6,TRBJ1-1,CASRGFGGNTEAFF,TGTGCCAGCAGGGGGTTTGGGGGGAACACTGAAGCTTTCTTT
-,TRBD1,TRBV11-2,TRBJ2-2,CASSSSDRGYAGELFF,TGTGCCAGCAGCTCTTCCGACAGGGGGTACGCCGGGGAGCTGTTTTTT
few,-,TRBV5-1,TRBJ2-2,CASSGRTGTGELFF,TGCGCCAGCAGCGGGCGTACGGGCACCGGGGAGCTGTTTTTT
-,-,TRBV6-1,TRBJ1-1,CASRDKGNTEAFF,TGTGCCAGCAGGGATAAAGGGAACACTGAAGCTTTCTTT
-,-,TRBV5-1,TRBJ2-1,CASSLDGSSYNEQFF,TGCGCCAGCAGCTTGGACGGAAGCTCCTACAATGAGCAGTTCTTC
-,-,TRBV30,TRBJ1-1,CAWSVAQMNTEAFF,TGTGCCTGGAGTGTCGCGCAGATGAACACTGAAGCCTTCTTT
-,TRBD1,TRBV5-1,TRBJ1-5,CASSLGTGFNQPQHF,TGCGCCAGCAGCTTGGGGACAGGGTTCAATCAGCCCCAGCATTTT
-,-,TRBV28,TRBJ1-1,CASRSTGSLRGGITEAFF,TGTGCCAGCAGGTCGACCGGTTCGTTAAGAGGGGGTATCACTGAAGCTTTCTTT
-,TRBD1,TRBV6-1,TRBJ1-2,CASSEGQGTVGYTF,TGTGCCAGCAGTGAAGGACAGGGGACTGTTGGCTACACCTTC
-,TRBD1,TRBV5-1,TRBJ1-4,CASSFYRGHEKLFF,TGCGCCAGCTCCTTCTACAGGGGTCACGAAAAACTGTTTTTT
-,-,TRBV5-1,TRBJ1-2,CASSLYIGYGYTF,TGCGCCAGCAGCTTGTATATCGGGTATGGCTACACCTTC
-,TRBD2,TRBV11-1,TRBJ2-2,CASSWTSGGTGELFF,TGTGCCAGCAGCTGGACTAGCGGGGGCACCGGGGAGCTGTTTTTT
-,TRBD1,TRBV5-1,TRBJ2-7,CASSRDRETYEQYF,TGCGCCAGCAGTCGGGACAGGGAGACCTACGAGCAGTACTTC
-,TRBD1,TRBV7-3,TRBJ1-6,CASSLGTGRNSPLHF,TGTGCCAGCAGCTTAGGGACAGGGCGTAATTCACCCCTCCACTTT
-,-,TRBV25-1,TRBJ1-4,CASSEQVNEKLFF,TGTGCCAGCAGTGAACAGGTTAATGAAAAACTGTTTTTT
-,-,TRBV28,TRBJ2-2,CASVGAGAVGELFF,TGTGCCAGCGTCGGGGCAGGGGCTGTCGGGGAGCTGTTTTTT
-,-,TRBV7-2,TRBJ2-2,CASSFTNTGELFF,TGTGCCAGCAGCTTCACGAACACCGGGGAGCTGTTTTTT
-,-,TRBV28,TRBJ1-1,CASSLTGTNTEAFF,TGTGCCAGCAGTTTAACCGGGACTAACACTGAAGCTTTCTTT
-,-,TRBV7-2,TRBJ1-5,CASSRKYSNQPQHF,TGTGCCAGCAGCCGGAAATATAGCAATCAGCCCCAGCATTTT
-,-,TRBV6-6,TRBJ1-4,CASSQAGTTNEKLFF,TGTGCCAGCAGTCAGGCAGGGACAACTAATGAAAAACTGTTTTTT
-,-,TRBV9,TRBJ1-5,CASSEWGGRRTQPQHF,TGTGCCAGCAGCGAGTGGGGGGGCAGGAGGACTCAGCCCCAGCATTTT
once,-,TRBV28,TRBJ1-1,CASSRGPGPATEAFF,TGTGCCAGCAGTCGAGGACCGGGGCCGGCCACTGAAGCTTTCTTT
few,-,TRBV6-5,TRBJ2-1,CASSYGAAQGENEQFF,TGTGCCAGCAGTTACGGGGCGGCACAGGGCGAGAATGAGCAGTTCTTC
-,-,TRBV10-1,TRBJ1-3,CASSPSQNSGNTIYF,TGCGCCAGCAGTCCTTCACAGAACTCTGGAAACACCATATATTTT
few,TRBD1,TRBV2,TRBJ1-1,CASTIDRGEAFF,TGTGCCAGCACCATCGACAGGGGAGAAGCTTTCTTT
-,-,TRBV28,TRBJ2-5,CASSLSLAQETQYF,TGTGCCAGCAGTTTATCCCTAGCCCAAGAGACCCAGTACTTC